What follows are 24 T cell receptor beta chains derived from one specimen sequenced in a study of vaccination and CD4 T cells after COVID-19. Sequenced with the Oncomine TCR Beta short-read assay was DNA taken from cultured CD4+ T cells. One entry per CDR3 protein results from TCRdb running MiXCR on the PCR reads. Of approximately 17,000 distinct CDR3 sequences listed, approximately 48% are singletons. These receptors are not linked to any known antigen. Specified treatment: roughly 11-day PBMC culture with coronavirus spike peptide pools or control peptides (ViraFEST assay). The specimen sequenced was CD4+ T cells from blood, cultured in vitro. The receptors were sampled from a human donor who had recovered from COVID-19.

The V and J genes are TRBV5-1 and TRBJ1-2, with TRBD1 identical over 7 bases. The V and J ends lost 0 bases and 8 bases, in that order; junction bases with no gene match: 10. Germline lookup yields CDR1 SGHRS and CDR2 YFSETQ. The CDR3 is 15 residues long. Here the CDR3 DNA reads TGCGCCAGCAGCTTGGGTCCAGGGGGGGGACGAGGCTACACCTTC. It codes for CASSLGPGGGRGYTF. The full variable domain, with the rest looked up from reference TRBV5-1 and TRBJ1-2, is KAGVTQTPRYLIKTRGQQVTLSCSPISGHRSVSWYQQTPGQGLQFLFEYFSETQRNKGNFPGRFSGRQFSNSRSEMNVSTLELGDSALYLCASSLGPGGGRGYTFGSGTRLTVV.

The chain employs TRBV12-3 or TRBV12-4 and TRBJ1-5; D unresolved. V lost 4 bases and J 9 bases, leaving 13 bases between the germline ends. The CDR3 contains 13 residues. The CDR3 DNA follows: TGTGCCAGCAGTTCCCCGCCCGAGGGGCCCCAGCATTTT. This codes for CASSSPPEGPQHF.

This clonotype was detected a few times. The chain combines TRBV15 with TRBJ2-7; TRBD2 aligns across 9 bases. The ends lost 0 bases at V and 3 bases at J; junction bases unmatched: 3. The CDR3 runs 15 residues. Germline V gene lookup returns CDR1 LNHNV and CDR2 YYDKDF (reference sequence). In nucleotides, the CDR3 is TGTGCCACCAGCAGAGATCTAGCGGGATACTACGAGCAGTACTTC. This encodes CATSRDLAGYYEQYF.

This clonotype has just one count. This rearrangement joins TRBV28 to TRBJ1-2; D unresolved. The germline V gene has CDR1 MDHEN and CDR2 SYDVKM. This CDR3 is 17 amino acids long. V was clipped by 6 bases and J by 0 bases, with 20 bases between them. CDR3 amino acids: CASRPQDALAANYGYTF. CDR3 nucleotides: TGTGCCAGCAGACCCCAGGACGCATTGGCCGCTAACTATGGCTACACCTTC.

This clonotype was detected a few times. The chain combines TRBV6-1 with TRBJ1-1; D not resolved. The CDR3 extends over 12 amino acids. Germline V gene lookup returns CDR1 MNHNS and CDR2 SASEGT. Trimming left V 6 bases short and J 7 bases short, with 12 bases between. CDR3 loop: CASSRAAGEAFF. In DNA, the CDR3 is TGTGCCAGCAGCCGAGCGGCAGGTGAAGCTTTCTTT.

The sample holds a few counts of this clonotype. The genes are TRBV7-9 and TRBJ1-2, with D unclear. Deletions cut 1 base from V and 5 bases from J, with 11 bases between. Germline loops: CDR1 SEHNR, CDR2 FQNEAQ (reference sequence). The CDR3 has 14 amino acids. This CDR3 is CASSLVSSAYGYTF. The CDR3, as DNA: TGTGCCAGCAGCTTAGTCTCGTCGGCATATGGCTACACCTTC.

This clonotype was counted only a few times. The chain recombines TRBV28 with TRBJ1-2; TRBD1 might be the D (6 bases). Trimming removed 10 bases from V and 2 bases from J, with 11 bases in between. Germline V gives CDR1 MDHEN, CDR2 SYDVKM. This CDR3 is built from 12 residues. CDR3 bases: TGTGCCACGACCGACAGGAACTATGGCTACACCTTC. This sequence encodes CATTDRNYGYTF.

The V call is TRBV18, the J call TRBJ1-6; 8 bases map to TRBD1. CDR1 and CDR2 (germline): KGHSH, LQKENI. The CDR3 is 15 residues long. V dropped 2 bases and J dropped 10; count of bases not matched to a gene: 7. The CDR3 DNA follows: TGTGCCAGCTCACCAGGGACAGGCGCAAAATCACCCCTCCACTTT. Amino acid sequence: CASSPGTGAKSPLHF.

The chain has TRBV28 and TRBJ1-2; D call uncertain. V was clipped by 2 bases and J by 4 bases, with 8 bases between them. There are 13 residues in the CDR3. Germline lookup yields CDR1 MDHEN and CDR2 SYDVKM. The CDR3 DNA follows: TGTGCCAGCAGTTTAAACGGAGGCTATGGCTACACCTTC. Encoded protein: CASSLNGGYGYTF.

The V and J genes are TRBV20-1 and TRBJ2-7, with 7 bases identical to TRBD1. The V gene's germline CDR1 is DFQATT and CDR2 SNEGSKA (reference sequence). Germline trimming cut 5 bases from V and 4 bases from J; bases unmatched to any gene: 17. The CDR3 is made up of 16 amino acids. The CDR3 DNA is TGCAGTGCTCTCACACCAATGACTACAGGGGTTTACGAGCAGTACTTC. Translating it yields CSALTPMTTGVYEQYF.

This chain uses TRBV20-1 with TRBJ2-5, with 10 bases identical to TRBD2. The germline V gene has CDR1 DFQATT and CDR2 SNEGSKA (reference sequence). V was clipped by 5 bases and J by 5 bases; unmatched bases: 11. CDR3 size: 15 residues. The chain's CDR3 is CSAEIAGGGWETQYF. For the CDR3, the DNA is TGCAGTGCTGAGATAGCGGGAGGCGGGTGGGAGACCCAGTACTTC.

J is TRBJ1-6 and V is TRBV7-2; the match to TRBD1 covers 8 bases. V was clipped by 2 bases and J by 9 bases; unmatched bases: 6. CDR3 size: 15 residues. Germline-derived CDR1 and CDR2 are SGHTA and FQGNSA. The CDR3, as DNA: TGTGCCAGCAGCTTATTCCAGGGGGCAAGTTCACCCCTCCACTTT. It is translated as CASSLFQGASSPLHF.

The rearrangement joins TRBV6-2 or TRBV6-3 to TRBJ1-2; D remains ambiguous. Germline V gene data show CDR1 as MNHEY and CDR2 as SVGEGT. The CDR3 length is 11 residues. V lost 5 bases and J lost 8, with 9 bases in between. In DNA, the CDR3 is TGTGCCAGCAGTAGGGAACGCGGCTACACCTTC. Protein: CASSRERGYTF.

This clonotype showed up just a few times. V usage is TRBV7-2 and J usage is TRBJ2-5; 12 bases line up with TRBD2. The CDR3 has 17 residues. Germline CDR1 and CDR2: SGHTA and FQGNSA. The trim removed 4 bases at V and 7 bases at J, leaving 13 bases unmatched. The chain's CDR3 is CASSSRGLAGPTGTQYF. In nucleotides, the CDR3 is TGTGCCAGCAGCTCTCGAGGACTAGCGGGGCCCACGGGGACCCAGTACTTC.

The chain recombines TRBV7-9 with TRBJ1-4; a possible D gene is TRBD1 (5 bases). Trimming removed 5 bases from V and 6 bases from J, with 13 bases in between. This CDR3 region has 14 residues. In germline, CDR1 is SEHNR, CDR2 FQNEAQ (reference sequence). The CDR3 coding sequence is TGTGCCAGCAGCATCGGGGCCCAAGATGAAAAACTGTTTTTT. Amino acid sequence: CASSIGAQDEKLFF.

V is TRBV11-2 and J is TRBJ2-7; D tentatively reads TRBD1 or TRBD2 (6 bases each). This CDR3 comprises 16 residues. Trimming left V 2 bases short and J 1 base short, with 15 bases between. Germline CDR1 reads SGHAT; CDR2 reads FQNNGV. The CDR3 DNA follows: TGTGCCAGCAGCTTATCTTGGGGGGCGGAATCCTACGAGCAGTACTTC. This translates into CASSLSWGAESYEQYF. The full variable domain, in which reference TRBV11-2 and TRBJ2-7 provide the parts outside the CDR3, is EAGVAQSPRYKIIEKRQSVAFWCNPISGHATLYWYQQILGQGPKLLIQFQNNGVVDDSQLPKDRFSAERLKGVDSTLKIQPAKLEDSAVYLCASSLSWGAESYEQYFGPGTRLTVT.

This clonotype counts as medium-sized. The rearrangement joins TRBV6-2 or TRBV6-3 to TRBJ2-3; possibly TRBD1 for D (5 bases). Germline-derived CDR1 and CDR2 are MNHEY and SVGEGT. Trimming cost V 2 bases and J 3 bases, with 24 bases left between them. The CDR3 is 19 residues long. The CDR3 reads CASSYGASQTPIGTDTQYF. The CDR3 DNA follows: TGTGCCAGCAGTTACGGGGCAAGTCAGACCCCGATCGGTACAGATACGCAGTATTTT.

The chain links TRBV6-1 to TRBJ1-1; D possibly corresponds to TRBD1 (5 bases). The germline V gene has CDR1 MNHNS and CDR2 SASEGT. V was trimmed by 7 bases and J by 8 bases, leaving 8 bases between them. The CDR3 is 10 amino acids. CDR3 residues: CASNDREAFF. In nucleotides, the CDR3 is TGTGCCAGCAATGACAGAGAAGCTTTCTTT.

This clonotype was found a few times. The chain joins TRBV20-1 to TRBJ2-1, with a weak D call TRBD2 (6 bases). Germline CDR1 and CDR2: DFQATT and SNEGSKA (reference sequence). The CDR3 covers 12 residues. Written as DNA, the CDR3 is TGCAGCGGGGGAGAAGGAAGGAATGAGCAGTTCTTC. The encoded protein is CSGGEGRNEQFF.

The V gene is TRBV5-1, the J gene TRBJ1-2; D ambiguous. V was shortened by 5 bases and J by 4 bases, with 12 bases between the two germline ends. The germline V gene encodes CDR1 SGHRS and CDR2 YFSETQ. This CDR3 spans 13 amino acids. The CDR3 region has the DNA TGCGCCAGCAGTCCTGACACGACCTATGGCTACACCTTC. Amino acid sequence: CASSPDTTYGYTF.

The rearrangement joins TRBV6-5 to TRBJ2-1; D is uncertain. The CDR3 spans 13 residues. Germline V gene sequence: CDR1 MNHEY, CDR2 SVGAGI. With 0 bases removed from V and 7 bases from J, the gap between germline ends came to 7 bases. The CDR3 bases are TGTGCCAGCAGTTACTCGGAGTGGAATGAGCAGTTCTTC. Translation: CASSYSEWNEQFF.

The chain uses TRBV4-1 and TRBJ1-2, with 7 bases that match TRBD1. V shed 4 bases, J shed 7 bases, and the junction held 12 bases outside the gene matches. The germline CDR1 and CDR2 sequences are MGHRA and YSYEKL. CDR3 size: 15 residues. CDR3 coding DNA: TGCGCCAGCAGCCCGCCAACAGGGGTACGGCGTGGCTACACCTTC. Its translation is CASSPPTGVRRGYTF.

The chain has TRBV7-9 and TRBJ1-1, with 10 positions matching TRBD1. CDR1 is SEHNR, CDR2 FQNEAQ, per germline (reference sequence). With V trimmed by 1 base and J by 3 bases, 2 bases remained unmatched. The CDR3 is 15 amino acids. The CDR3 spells CASSLEGTGDTEAFF. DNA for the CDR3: TGTGCCAGCAGCTTAGAGGGGACAGGGGACACTGAAGCTTTCTTT. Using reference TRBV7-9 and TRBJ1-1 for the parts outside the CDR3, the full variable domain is DTGVSQNPRHKITKRGQNVTFRCDPISEHNRLYWYRQTLGQGPEFLTYFQNEAQLEKSRLLSDRFSAERPKGSFSTLEIQRTEQGDSAMYLCASSLEGTGDTEAFFGQGTRLTVV.

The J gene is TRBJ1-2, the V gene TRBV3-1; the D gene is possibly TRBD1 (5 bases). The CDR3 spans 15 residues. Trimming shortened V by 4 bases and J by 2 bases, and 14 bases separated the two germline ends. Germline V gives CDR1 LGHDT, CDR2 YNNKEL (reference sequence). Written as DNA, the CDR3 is TGTGCCAGCAGCCCGACCGGGACGCCCAACTATGGCTACACCTTC. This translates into CASSPTGTPNYGYTF.